The entry below gives a single T cell receptor beta chain sequence along with its context. This CDR3 has 16 amino acids. Trimming at V came to 5 bases and at J to 7 bases, leaving 16 bases not matched to a gene. CDR1 and CDR2 (germline): SGHDT, YYEEEE. Profiled with immunoSEQ multiplex PCR; TCRdb holds only in-frame clones, not every one. The table includes 300,000 to 350,000 clones, over 75% detected once. This sample is drawn from a study of cytomegalovirus exposure and HLA in healthy donors. This TCR derives from a man aged 25-45 years in good health and CMV-seronegative. J is TRBJ2-3 and V is TRBV5-6, with TRBD2 matching 7 bases. Sequencing was carried out using PBMCs. The CDR3: CASRKGGAAPPHTQYF. As DNA, the CDR3 is TGTGCCAGCAGAAAGGGAGGGGCAGCCCCGCCGCATACGCAGTATTTT.